One and the same sample provided the 32 T cell receptor beta chains below, sequenced in a study of blood T cell repertoires in COVID-19. Method: immunoSEQ multiplex PCR; TCRdb's copy keeps in-frame clones and lacks some. The data hold tens of thousands of clones, with around nine tenths observed a single time. Sequencing was done on a sample of peripheral blood. These TCRs come from a man in his 60s with COVID-19, enrolled during active disease.

This clone was recorded a few times. The chain combines TRBV29-1 with TRBJ2-7, with D possibly being TRBD2 (6 bases). There are 15 residues in the CDR3. V was clipped by 0 bases and J by 2 bases, with 14 bases between them. The germline gives CDR1 SQVTM, CDR2 ANQGSEA. The CDR3 DNA follows: TGCAGCGTTGAAGACAGAGCGGGTGGTGCCTACGAGCAGTACTTC. This sequence encodes CSVEDRAGGAYEQYF.

V usage is TRBV30 and J usage is TRBJ1-5; D not certain. Germline V CDR1 and CDR2: GTSNPN, SVGIG (reference sequence). V dropped 1 base and J dropped 0 bases, with 7 bases sitting between them. The CDR3 has 14 residues. The CDR3 DNA sequence: TGTGCCTGGAGTGAACAGATTAGCAATCAGCCCCAGCATTTT. Residues: CAWSEQISNQPQHF.

The V call is TRBV11-3, the J call TRBJ2-3; D perhaps matches TRBD1 (5 bases). V was shortened by 1 base and J by 2 bases, with 7 bases between the two germline ends. This CDR3 has 14 amino acids. The V gene's germline CDR1 is SGHNT and CDR2 YENEEA. The CDR3 loop is CASSLAGPTDTQYF. In DNA form, the CDR3 reads TGTGCCAGCAGCTTAGCAGGGCCCACAGATACGCAGTATTTT. Full variable domain (rest looked up from reference TRBV11-3 and TRBJ2-3): EAGVVQSPRYKIIEKKQPVAFWCNPISGHNTLYWYLQNLGQGPELLIRYENEEAVDDSQLPKDRFSAERLKGVDSTLKIQPAELGDSAVYLCASSLAGPTDTQYFGPGTRLTVL.

This clone was observed a few times. The V gene is TRBV10-3, the J gene TRBJ1-5; 11 bases are a match to TRBD1. J lost 6 bases, V lost 1 base, and 2 bases had no gene match. CDR3 size: 15 residues. Germline V gene data show CDR1 as ENHRY and CDR2 as SYGVKD. CDR3 protein: CAISEWGTGGQPQHF. In nucleotides, the CDR3 is TGTGCCATCAGTGAGTGGGGGACAGGGGGTCAGCCCCAGCATTTT.

The chain combines TRBV5-1 with TRBJ1-1, with D perhaps TRBD1 (6 bases). CDR1 and CDR2 from the germline V gene are SGHRS and YFSETQ. This CDR3 has 15 residues. V was cut by 6 bases and J by 3 bases, with 18 bases left in between. In DNA, the CDR3 is TGCGCCAGCATGGGTGGTGCGGGGGGCCACACTGAAGCTTTCTTT. It translates to CASMGGAGGHTEAFF.

CDR3 loop: CASSPGGGAEAFF. The CDR3 DNA follows: TGTGCCAGCAGCCCCGGGGGGGGAGCTGAAGCTTTCTTT. The chain carries TRBV28 and TRBJ1-1; D might be TRBD1 (5 bases). V was pared by 6 bases and J by 6 bases, with 14 bases between. This CDR3 spans 13 amino acids. Per the germline V gene, CDR1 is MDHEN and CDR2 is SYDVKM.

This sequence joins TRBV6-6 and TRBJ1-2; TRBD1 matches 9 bases. With 5 bases clipped from V and 4 bases from J, the junction kept 8 bases outside the gene matches. Looked up from germline, CDR1 is MNHNY and CDR2 is SVGAGI (reference sequence). The CDR3 has 15 residues. CDR3 sequence reads: CASSPSGQGSYGYTF. In DNA, the CDR3 is TGTGCCAGCAGTCCGTCGGGACAGGGAAGCTATGGCTACACCTTC.

V and J are TRBV7-6 and TRBJ2-5; TRBD1 matches at 10 bases. V shed 4 bases and J 5 bases; nucleotides not matched to a gene: 4. This CDR3 spans 14 amino acids. CDR1 is SGHVS, CDR2 FNYEAQ, per germline. The CDR3 DNA reads TGTGCCAGCAGCTCTCGGACAGGGGGGGAGACCCAGTACTTC. Translated: CASSSRTGGETQYF.

The rearrangement links TRBV2 to TRBJ1-5; TRBD1 is a possible D gene (5 bases). From germline, CDR1 is SNHLY and CDR2 FYNNEI. The CDR3 is 14 residues long. Trimming cost V 3 bases and J 10 bases, with 16 bases left between them. CDR3 protein: CASSEGRGGSPQHF. The CDR3 DNA is TGTGCCAGCAGTGAGGGCCGCGGGGGGTCCCCCCAGCATTTT.

Here the CDR3 DNA reads TGTGCCAGCAGCAACCCCACTCGGAGCTCCTACAATGAGCAGTTCTTC. Its protein is CASSNPTRSSYNEQFF. The chain uses TRBV7-3 and TRBJ2-1; D ambiguous. The V gene's germline CDR1 is SGHTA and CDR2 FQGTGA. The V end was cut by 5 bases, the J end by 0 bases, with 14 bases between. The CDR3 contains 16 residues.

The V and J genes are TRBV18 and TRBJ2-2; TRBD1 matches 10 bases. CDR3 size: 16 residues. Germline values: CDR1 KGHSH, CDR2 LQKENI. J was trimmed by 5 bases and V by 0 bases; bases with no gene match: 3. CDR3 loop: CASSPPGGQGTGELFF. For the CDR3, the DNA is TGTGCCAGCTCACCACCAGGGGGACAGGGGACCGGGGAGCTGTTTTTT. Variable domain in full (rest from reference TRBV18 and TRBJ2-2): NAGVMQNPRHLVRRRGQEARLRCSPMKGHSHVYWYRQLPEEGLKFMVYLQKENIIDESGMPKERFSAEFPKEGPSILRIQQVVRGDSAAYFCASSPPGGQGTGELFFGEGSRLTVL.

The chain uses TRBV11-2 and TRBJ2-7, with D maybe TRBD1 (6 bases). Germline CDR1 is SGHAT and CDR2 is FQNNGV. Trimming removed 2 bases from V and 5 bases from J, with 10 bases in between. CDR3 size: 13 residues. The CDR3 region has the DNA TGTGCCAGCAGCTTACGTAGGACAGACGAGCAGTACTTC. As protein: CASSLRRTDEQYF.

The chain is built from TRBV3-1 (or the pseudogene TRBV3-2) and TRBJ2-1, with 7 bases aligning to TRBD2. V dropped 0 bases and J dropped 2; count of bases not matched to a gene: 7. CDR3 length: 17 residues. The germline V gene encodes CDR1 LGHDT and CDR2 YNNKEL (reference sequence). The CDR3: CASSQDYPGGPYNEQFF. In DNA, the CDR3 is TGTGCCAGCAGCCAAGATTACCCGGGAGGCCCCTACAATGAGCAGTTCTTC.

This clone was seen only once. The chain uses TRBV6-2 or TRBV6-3 and TRBJ2-1; TRBD2 aligns across 11 bases. The CDR3 loop spans 16 amino acids. Germline trimming cut 5 bases from V and 8 bases from J; bases unmatched to any gene: 11. Per germline, CDR1 MNHEY and CDR2 SVGEGT. CDR3 in DNA: TGTGCCAGCAGTCTACGACTAGCGGGATTGACGGATGAGCAGTTCTTC. Its protein is CASSLRLAGLTDEQFF.

There are a few counts of this clone. The chain couples TRBV5-4 to TRBJ1-4, with 7 bases matching TRBD1. CDR1 SGHNT and CDR2 YYREEE come from the germline V gene (reference sequence). Trimming at V came to 3 bases and at J to 5 bases, leaving 10 bases not matched to a gene. The CDR3 consists of 16 residues. CDR3 sequence reads: CASSSSSPGQNEKLFF. CDR3 DNA: TGTGCCAGCAGCTCCTCCTCTCCGGGACAGAATGAAAAACTGTTTTTT. The entire variable domain, with the rest obtained from reference TRBV5-4 and TRBJ1-4, is as follows: ETGVTQSPTHLIKTRGQQVTLRCSSQSGHNTVSWYQQALGQGPQFIFQYYREEENGRGNFPPRFSGLQFPNYSSELNVNALELDDSALYLCASSSSSPGQNEKLFFGSGTQLSVL.

The chain uses TRBV11-2 and TRBJ2-3; 13 bases line up with TRBD2. The CDR3 extends over 15 amino acids. V lost 5 bases and J lost 3; bases outside the gene matches: 2. Looked up from germline, CDR1 is SGHAT and CDR2 is FQNNGV. The CDR3, as DNA: TGTGCCAGCAGCCTGACTAGCGGGAGGACAGATACGCAGTATTTT. Protein product: CASSLTSGRTDTQYF.

This clone was seen once. The chain has TRBV18 and TRBJ1-1; 8 bases match TRBD1. Germline loops: CDR1 KGHSH, CDR2 LQKENI. Trimming took 6 bases from V and 6 from J; bases not matched to a gene: 3. The CDR3 sequence is 12 residues long. The CDR3 sequence: CASSDRGSEAFF. In DNA, the CDR3 is TGTGCCAGCTCCGACAGGGGCTCTGAAGCTTTCTTT.

The rearrangement joins TRBV4-3 to TRBJ2-1; 9 bases fit TRBD2. V lost 3 bases, J lost 6 bases, and 9 bases stayed unmatched. The germline V gene has CDR1 LGHNA and CDR2 YSLEER. CDR3 size: 16 residues. The CDR3 nucleotides are TGCGCCAGCAGCCAGCCGGGGACTAGCCGCGGCAATGAGCAGTTCTTC. Amino acid sequence: CASSQPGTSRGNEQFF.

The chain carries TRBV6-1 and TRBJ2-7, with D perhaps TRBD2 (6 bases). Trimming left V 0 bases short and J 1 base short, with 10 bases between. Per germline, CDR1 MNHNS and CDR2 SASEGT. The CDR3 contains 15 residues. The CDR3 region has the DNA TGTGCCAGCAGTGAAGCGGTGCGGGAATCCTACGAGCAGTACTTC. Protein sequence: CASSEAVRESYEQYF.

This clone was detected a few times. The chain recombines TRBV7-8 with TRBJ2-3, with TRBD2 matching 11 bases. CDR1 and CDR2 from the germline V gene are SGHVS and FQNEAQ. This CDR3 is built from 16 residues. The V segment lost 4 bases and the J segment 3 bases; nucleotides outside the gene matches: 6. CDR3 in DNA: TGTGCCAGCAGCTCAGTTAGCGGGAGGGAGACAGATACGCAGTATTTT. Translation gives CASSSVSGRETDTQYF.

This clone was seen once. The genes are TRBV19 and TRBJ2-2; D remains unclear. This CDR3 region has 16 residues. Germline V gene sequence: CDR1 LNHDA, CDR2 SQIVND (reference sequence). V gave up 5 bases and J gave up 0 bases, with 13 bases separating them. For the CDR3, the DNA is TGTGCCAGTAGTCCCCGTCAGCGCGCGAACACCGGGGAGCTGTTTTTT. Protein sequence: CASSPRQRANTGELFF.

This chain joins TRBV2 and TRBJ1-4, with 7 bases fitting TRBD1. The CDR3 consists of 14 residues. Germline loops: CDR1 SNHLY, CDR2 FYNNEI. After removal of 5 bases from V and 2 bases from J, the junction contained 2 bases not matched to a gene. The CDR3 region has the DNA TGTGCCAGCAGTCGGGACAGTACTAATGAAAAACTGTTTTTT. Its protein is CASSRDSTNEKLFF.

The chain links TRBV7-2 to TRBJ2-7; 9 bases map to TRBD1. V gave up 2 bases and J gave up 0 bases; unmatched junction bases: 2. The CDR3 has 15 residues. Germline CDR1 SGHTA, CDR2 FQGNSA. The CDR3, as DNA: TGTGCCAGCAGCTTAACGGGACAGGGCTCCTACGAGCAGTACTTC. The encoded protein is CASSLTGQGSYEQYF. Variable domain in full (rest from reference TRBV7-2 and TRBJ2-7): GAGVSQSPSNKVTEKGKDVELRCDPISGHTALYWYRQSLGQGLEFLIYFQGNSAPDKSGLPSDRFSAERTGGSVSTLTIQRTQQEDSAVYLCASSLTGQGSYEQYFGPGTRLTVT.

The CDR3 nucleotides are TGTGCCAGCAGTTATGGGGGACAGGGGCGCGAGCAGTACTTC. Amino acid sequence: CASSYGGQGREQYF. V usage is TRBV6-6 and J usage is TRBJ2-7; 10 bases match TRBD1. CDR3 length: 14 amino acids. CDR1 and CDR2 (germline): MNHNY, SVGAGI (reference sequence). V shed 3 bases and J 6 bases; nucleotides not matched to a gene: 5.

This clone was seen just once. The CDR3 protein is CASSGDYGETQYF. In DNA, the CDR3 is TGTGCCAGCAGTGGGGACTATGGAGAGACCCAGTACTTC. This chain uses TRBV2 with TRBJ2-5; 7 nucleotides line up with TRBD2. Per the germline V gene, CDR1 is SNHLY and CDR2 is FYNNEI. V trimming: 4 bases; J trimming: 4 bases; junction bases outside the gene matches: 3. The CDR3 is 13 residues long.

V is TRBV29-1 and J is TRBJ1-5, with D perhaps TRBD1 (6 bases). CDR1 SQVTM and CDR2 ANQGSEA come from the germline V gene. This CDR3 has 14 residues. Trimming removed 5 bases from V and 4 bases from J, with 15 bases in between. The CDR3 sequence is CSVTTGNENQPQHF. The CDR3 bases are TGCAGCGTTACTACAGGGAATGAAAATCAGCCCCAGCATTTT.

The chain couples TRBV19 to TRBJ2-1; 7 bases line up with TRBD1. Germline CDR1 is LNHDA and CDR2 is SQIVND (reference sequence). CDR3 length equals 15 residues. Trimming took 5 bases from V and 0 from J; bases not matched to a gene: 4. In DNA, the CDR3 is TGTGCCAGTAGTCGGGGACAGAGCTCCTACAATGAGCAGTTCTTC. It yields the protein CASSRGQSSYNEQFF. The variable domain in full, completed from reference TRBV19 and TRBJ2-1, reads DGGITQSPKYLFRKEGQNVTLSCEQNLNHDAMYWYRQDPGQGLRLIYYSQIVNDFQKGDIAEGYSVSREKKESFPLTVTSAQKNPTAFYLCASSRGQSSYNEQFFGPGTRLTVL.

This clone was detected once. The CDR3 is CASSGWTNEKLFF. As DNA, the CDR3 is TGTGCCAGCAGTGGGTGGACAAATGAAAAACTGTTTTTT. The chain combines TRBV25-1 with TRBJ1-4, with a tentative D call TRBD1 (5 bases). V was trimmed by 4 bases and J by 5 bases, leaving 8 bases between them. The CDR3 is 13 residues long. The germline gives CDR1 MGHDK, CDR2 SYGVNS.

This chain joins TRBV2 and TRBJ2-1, with 7 bases lining up with TRBD2. The germline gives CDR1 SNHLY, CDR2 FYNNEI. The CDR3 is made up of 16 amino acids. V shed 3 bases and J 9 bases; nucleotides not matched to a gene: 14. DNA of the CDR3: TGTGCCAGCAGTGACGTAGGGGCGGGAGCTTTCGGTGAGCAGTTCTTC. As protein: CASSDVGAGAFGEQFF.

The rearrangement uses TRBV11-2 and TRBJ1-1; D remains unclear. Germline-derived CDR1 and CDR2 are SGHAT and FQNNGV. The V end was cut by 3 bases, the J end by 3 bases, with 2 bases between. This CDR3 region has 11 residues. The CDR3 loop reads CASSFYTEAFF. DNA for the CDR3: TGTGCCAGCAGCTTCTACACTGAAGCTTTCTTT. Drawing the rest from reference TRBV11-2 and TRBJ1-1, the complete variable domain is EAGVAQSPRYKIIEKRQSVAFWCNPISGHATLYWYQQILGQGPKLLIQFQNNGVVDDSQLPKDRFSAERLKGVDSTLKIQPAKLEDSAVYLCASSFYTEAFFGQGTRLTVV.

V is TRBV11-3 and J is TRBJ2-2; D gene uncertain. From germline, CDR1 is SGHNT and CDR2 YENEEA. Trimming removed 5 bases at V and 3 bases at J, with 13 bases between. This CDR3 spans 15 amino acids. For the CDR3, the DNA is TGTGCCAGCAGCCGCCGGGTGGCTGACACCGGGGAGCTGTTTTTT. Translated, it gives CASSRRVADTGELFF.

This clone was found once. V is TRBV3-1 (or the pseudogene TRBV3-2) and J is TRBJ2-1, with 8 bases lining up with TRBD1. V lost 0 bases to trimming and J lost 3 bases; unmatched junction nucleotides: 1. The V gene's germline CDR1 is LGHDT and CDR2 YNNKEL (reference sequence). The CDR3 sequence is 15 residues long. The CDR3 protein is CASSQEGQGYNEQFF. CDR3 DNA sequence: TGTGCCAGCAGCCAAGAAGGACAGGGCTACAATGAGCAGTTCTTC.